This TCR beta chain was observed in a study of T cell changes during pregnancy in multiple sclerosis. Sequencing was performed with immunoSEQ multiplex PCR; in TCRdb, only in-frame clones are kept and a portion is missing. The sample lists about 13,000 clones, 88% occurring once. Germline V CDR1 and CDR2: SEHNR, FQNEAQ (reference sequence). Trimming took off 4 bases at V and 13 bases at J, with 23 bases between the two ends. The CDR3 covers 16 residues. Source: CD8+ T cells from peripheral blood mononuclear cells, taken in the first trimester of pregnancy. This sequence was found in a female donor with multiple sclerosis, enrolled in a pregnancy study. V gene TRBV7-9 combines with J gene TRBJ1-6; unclear D gene. CDR3 sequence reads: CASSSPLRSKSSPLHF. In DNA form, the CDR3 reads TGTGCCAGCAGCTCCCCTTTGCGGAGCAAATCATCGCCCCTCCACTTT.